This is a list of T cell receptor beta chains from one sample in a study of blood T cells in healthy people across ages. MiXCR was run by TCRdb on the 5' RACE reads, yielding one entry per CDR3 protein. The sample lists about 780,000 distinct CDR3 sequences, roughly 24% occurring once. The same data also contributed to another study, on T cells of mothers and their children.

The sequenced material came from blood. These receptors were taken from a boy between 5 and 17 years old in good health. Each CDR3 is given without its conserved first and last residue.

j_gene: TRBJ1-2
v_gene: TRBV20-1
CDR3aa: SARALLQGNYGYT

j_gene: TRBJ2-7
v_gene: TRBV2
CDR3aa: ASSSGTGREQY

j_gene: TRBJ2-1
v_gene: TRBV9
CDR3aa: ASSVGQAPYNEQF

j_gene: .
v_gene: TRBV9
CDR3aa: ASSPPGTPETQY

j_gene: TRBJ1-2
v_gene: TRBV6-5
CDR3aa: ASSYSNRGGYGYT

j_gene: TRBJ2-5
v_gene: TRBV11-2
CDR3aa: ASSLFQPGVGETQY

j_gene: TRBJ1-2
v_gene: TRBV7-2
CDR3aa: ASSLPQGLP

j_gene: TRBJ2-6
v_gene: TRBV5-6
CDR3aa: ASSLLRFRDTRNSGANVLT

j_gene: TRBJ2-5
v_gene: TRBV28
CDR3aa: ASSLSSGGQEAQY

j_gene: TRBJ1-5
v_gene: TRBV20-1
CDR3aa: SATGRALEPQH

j_gene: TRBJ2-7
v_gene: TRBV3-1
CDR3aa: ASRQGVGYEQY

j_gene: .
v_gene: TRBV6-2/TRBV6-3
CDR3aa: ASSYRAAEQF

j_gene: TRBJ2-1
v_gene: TRBV9
CDR3aa: ASSVDSPLRYNEQF

j_gene: TRBJ1-1
v_gene: TRBV9
CDR3aa: ASSAFVNTEAF

j_gene: TRBJ2-5
v_gene: TRBV28
CDR3aa: ASSLFRGYWF

j_gene: TRBJ1-2
v_gene: TRBV29-1
CDR3aa: SVDWQGARSGYT

j_gene: TRBJ2-7
v_gene: TRBV4-1
CDR3aa: ASSQDPQGEQY

j_gene: TRBJ1-4
v_gene: TRBV7-8
CDR3aa: ASSLGGTFASTNEKLF

j_gene: TRBJ2-1
v_gene: TRBV29-1
CDR3aa: SVLTRAPAYNEQF

j_gene: TRBJ2-5
v_gene: TRBV5-1
CDR3aa: ASSYGQPQETQY

j_gene: TRBJ2-1
v_gene: TRBV4-2
CDR3aa: ASSQEASSGANNEQF

j_gene: TRBJ2-5
v_gene: TRBV9
CDR3aa: ASSVLTGRQETQY

j_gene: TRBJ2-1
v_gene: TRBV24-1
CDR3aa: ATSDPGQTGNEQF

j_gene: TRBJ2-5
v_gene: TRBV11-2
CDR3aa: ASSTRGLETQY

j_gene: TRBJ2-2
v_gene: TRBV10-2
CDR3aa: ASSGRDRGVLTGELF

j_gene: TRBJ2-3
v_gene: TRBV5-1
CDR3aa: ASSLVTTTDTQY

j_gene: TRBJ2-5
v_gene: TRBV2
CDR3aa: ASSIPGLAAQETQY

j_gene: TRBJ2-3
v_gene: TRBV12-3/TRBV12-4
CDR3aa: ASSYLRGREDTQY

j_gene: TRBJ2-4
v_gene: TRBV4-1
CDR3aa: ASSQVGAGRYKNIQY

j_gene: TRBJ2-5
v_gene: TRBV29-1
CDR3aa: SASTSSETQY